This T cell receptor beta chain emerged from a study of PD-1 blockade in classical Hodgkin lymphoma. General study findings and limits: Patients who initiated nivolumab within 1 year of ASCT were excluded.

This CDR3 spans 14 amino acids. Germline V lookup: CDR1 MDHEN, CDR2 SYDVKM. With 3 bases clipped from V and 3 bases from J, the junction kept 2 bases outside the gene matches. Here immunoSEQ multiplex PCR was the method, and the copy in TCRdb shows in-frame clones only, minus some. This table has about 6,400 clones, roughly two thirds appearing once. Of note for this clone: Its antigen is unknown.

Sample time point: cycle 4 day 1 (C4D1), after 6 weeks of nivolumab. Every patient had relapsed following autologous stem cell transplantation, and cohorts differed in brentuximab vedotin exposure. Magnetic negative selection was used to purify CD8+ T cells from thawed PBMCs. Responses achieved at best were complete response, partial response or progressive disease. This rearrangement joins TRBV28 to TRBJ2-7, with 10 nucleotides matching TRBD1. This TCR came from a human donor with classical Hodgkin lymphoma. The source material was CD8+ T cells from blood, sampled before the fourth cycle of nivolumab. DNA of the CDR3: TGTGCCAGCAGTTTTGGGGACAGGGGCTACGAGCAGTACTTC. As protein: CASSFGDRGYEQYF.